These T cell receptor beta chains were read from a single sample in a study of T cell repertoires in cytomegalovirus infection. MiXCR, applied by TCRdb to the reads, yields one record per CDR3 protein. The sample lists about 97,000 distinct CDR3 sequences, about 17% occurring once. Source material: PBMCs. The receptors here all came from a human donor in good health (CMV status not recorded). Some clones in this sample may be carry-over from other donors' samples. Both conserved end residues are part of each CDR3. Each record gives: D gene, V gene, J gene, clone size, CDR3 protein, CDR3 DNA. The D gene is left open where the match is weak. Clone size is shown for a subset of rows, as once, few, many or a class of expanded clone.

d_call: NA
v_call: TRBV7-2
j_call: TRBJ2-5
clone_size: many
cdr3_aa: CASSLGQGFETQYF
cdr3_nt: TGTGCCAGCAGCTTAGGGCAGGGTTTTGAGACCCAGTACTTC

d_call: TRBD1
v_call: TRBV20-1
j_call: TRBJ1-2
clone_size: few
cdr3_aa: CSARDWDSQYGYTF
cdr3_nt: TGCAGTGCTAGAGATTGGGACAGCCAGTATGGCTACACCTTC

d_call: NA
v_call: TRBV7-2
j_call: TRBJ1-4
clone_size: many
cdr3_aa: CASSLALGQTTNEKLFF
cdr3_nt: TGTGCCAGCAGCTTAGCGCTGGGGCAGACAACTAATGAAAAACTGTTTTTT

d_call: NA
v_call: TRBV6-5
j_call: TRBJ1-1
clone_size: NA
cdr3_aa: CASGRGNGEAFF
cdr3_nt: TGTGCCAGCGGGAGGGGCAACGGTGAAGCTTTCTTT

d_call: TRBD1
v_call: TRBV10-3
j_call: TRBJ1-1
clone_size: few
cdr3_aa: CAISEKTGGIGTEAFF
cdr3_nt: TGTGCCATCAGTGAGAAAACAGGGGGCATAGGCACTGAAGCTTTCTTT

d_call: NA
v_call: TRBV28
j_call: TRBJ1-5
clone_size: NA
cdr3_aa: CASSLSFPGTQHF
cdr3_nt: TGTGCCAGCAGTTTGTCTTTTCCTGGTACCCAGCATTTT

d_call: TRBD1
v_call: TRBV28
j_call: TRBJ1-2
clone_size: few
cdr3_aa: CASSSGTGFLSYGYTF
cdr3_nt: TGTGCCAGCAGTTCCGGGACAGGCTTTCTCTCTTATGGCTACACCTTC

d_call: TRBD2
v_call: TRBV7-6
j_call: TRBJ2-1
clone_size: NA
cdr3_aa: CASSYSGVYNEQFF
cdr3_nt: TGTGCCAGCAGCTATAGCGGGGTCTACAATGAGCAGTTCTTC

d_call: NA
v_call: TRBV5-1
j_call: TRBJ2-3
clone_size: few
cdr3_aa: CASTLSGWLTDTQYF
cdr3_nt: TGCGCCAGCACCCTATCCGGATGGCTCACAGATACGCAGTATTTT

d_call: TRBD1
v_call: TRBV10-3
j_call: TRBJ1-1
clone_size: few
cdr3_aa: CAIKRGRDEAFF
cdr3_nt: TGTGCCATCAAGAGGGGGCGTGATGAAGCTTTCTTT

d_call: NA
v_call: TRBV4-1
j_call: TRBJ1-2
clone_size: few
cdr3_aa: CASSPPLWREDGYTF
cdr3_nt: TGCGCCAGCAGCCCTCCATTGTGGAGGGAAGATGGCTACACCTTC

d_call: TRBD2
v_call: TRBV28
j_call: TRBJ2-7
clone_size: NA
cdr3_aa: CASSYLAGGPYAQYF
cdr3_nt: TGTGCCAGCAGTTATCTAGCGGGGGGTCCCTACGCGCAGTACTTC

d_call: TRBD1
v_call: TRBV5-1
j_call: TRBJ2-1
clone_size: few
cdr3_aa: CASRSTGGGHNEQFF
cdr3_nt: TGCGCCAGCAGGTCGACAGGGGGCGGTCACAATGAGCAGTTCTTC

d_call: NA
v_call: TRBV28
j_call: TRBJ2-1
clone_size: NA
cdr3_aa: CASIGGVRGRNEQFF
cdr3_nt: TGTGCCAGCATCGGGGGCGTCAGGGGTCGGAATGAGCAGTTCTTC

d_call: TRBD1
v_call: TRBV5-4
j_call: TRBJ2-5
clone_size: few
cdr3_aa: CASSLLGQGSETQYF
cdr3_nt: TGTGCCAGCAGCTTGCTTGGACAGGGGTCAGAGACCCAGTACTTC

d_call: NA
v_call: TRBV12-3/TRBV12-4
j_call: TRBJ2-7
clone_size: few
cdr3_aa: CASSFPDGLTYEQYF
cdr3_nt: TGTGCCAGCAGTTTCCCGGACGGATTAACCTACGAGCAGTACTTC

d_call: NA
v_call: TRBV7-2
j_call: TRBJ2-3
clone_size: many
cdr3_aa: CASSIKRYTQYF
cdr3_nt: TGTGCCAGCTCCATAAAGCGGTATACGCAGTATTTT

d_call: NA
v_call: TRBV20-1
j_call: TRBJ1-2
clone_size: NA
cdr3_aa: CSSGLGGNGYTF
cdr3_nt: TGCAGTTCGGGCCTGGGAGGGAATGGCTACACCTTC

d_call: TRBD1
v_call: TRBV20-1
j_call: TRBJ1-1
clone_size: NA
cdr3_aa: CSARDTGQGSPMNTEAFF
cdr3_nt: TGCAGTGCTAGAGATACCGGACAGGGGTCTCCCATGAACACTGAAGCTTTCTTT

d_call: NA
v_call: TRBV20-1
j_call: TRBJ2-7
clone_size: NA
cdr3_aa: CSARDRYSSYEQYF
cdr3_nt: TGCAGTGCTAGAGATCGATACAGCTCCTACGAGCAGTACTTC

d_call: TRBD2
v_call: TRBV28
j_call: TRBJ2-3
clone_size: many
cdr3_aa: CASSLRRGGQDTQYF
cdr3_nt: TGTGCCAGCAGTTTAAGGCGGGGGGGACAAGATACGCAGTATTTT

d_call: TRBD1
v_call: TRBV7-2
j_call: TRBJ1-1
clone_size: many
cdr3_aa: CASSLSGGDEAFF
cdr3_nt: TGTGCCAGCAGCTTATCAGGGGGGGATGAAGCTTTCTTT

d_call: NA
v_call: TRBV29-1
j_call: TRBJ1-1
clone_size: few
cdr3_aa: CSVGDIRNTEAFF
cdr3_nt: TGCAGCGTTGGGGACATTAGGAACACTGAAGCTTTCTTT

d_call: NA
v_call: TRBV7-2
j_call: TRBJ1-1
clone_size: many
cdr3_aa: CASSLGQASSEAFF
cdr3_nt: TGTGCCAGCAGCTTAGGGCAAGCATCCAGTGAAGCTTTCTTT

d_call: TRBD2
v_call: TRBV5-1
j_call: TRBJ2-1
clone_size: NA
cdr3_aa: CASSVSGLDYNEQFF
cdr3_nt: TGCGCCAGCAGCGTTTCCGGACTAGATTACAATGAGCAGTTCTTC

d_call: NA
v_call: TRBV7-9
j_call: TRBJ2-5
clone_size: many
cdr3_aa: CASSLEREETQYF
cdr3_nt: TGTGCCAGCAGCTTAGAAAGAGAAGAGACCCAGTACTTC

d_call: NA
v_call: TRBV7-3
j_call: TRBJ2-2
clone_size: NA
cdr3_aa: CASSLSGNANTGELFF
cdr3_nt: TGTGCCAGCAGCTTAAGCGGGAACGCGAACACCGGGGAGCTGTTTTTT

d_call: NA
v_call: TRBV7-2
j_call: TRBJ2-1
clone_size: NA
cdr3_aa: CASSLAMDLVLREQFF
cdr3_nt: TGTGCCAGCAGCTTAGCGATGGATCTAGTCCTACGTGAGCAGTTCTTC

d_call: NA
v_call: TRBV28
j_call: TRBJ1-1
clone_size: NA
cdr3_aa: CASSSRLTEAFF
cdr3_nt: TGTGCCAGCAGTTCCCGCCTCACTGAAGCTTTCTTT

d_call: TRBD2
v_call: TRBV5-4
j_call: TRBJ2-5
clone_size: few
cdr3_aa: CASSSGLAQETQYF
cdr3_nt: TGTGCCAGCAGCTCCGGACTAGCCCAAGAGACCCAGTACTTC

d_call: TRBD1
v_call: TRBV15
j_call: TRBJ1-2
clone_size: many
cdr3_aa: CATSTDRGFGYTF
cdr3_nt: TGTGCCACCAGCACTGACAGGGGGTTTGGCTACACCTTC

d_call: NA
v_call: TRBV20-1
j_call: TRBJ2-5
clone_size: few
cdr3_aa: CSARASGGGEETQYF
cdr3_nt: TGCAGTGCTAGAGCTTCAGGGGGGGGCGAGGAGACCCAGTACTTC

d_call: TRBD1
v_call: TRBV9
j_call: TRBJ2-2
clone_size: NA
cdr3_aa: CASSFGDRGGTGELFF
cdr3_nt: TGTGCCAGCAGCTTTGGGGACAGGGGCGGAACCGGGGAGCTGTTTTTT

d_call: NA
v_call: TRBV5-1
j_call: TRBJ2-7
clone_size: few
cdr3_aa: CASSLSGNEQYF
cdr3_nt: TGCGCCAGCAGCTTGTCGGGGAACGAGCAGTACTTC

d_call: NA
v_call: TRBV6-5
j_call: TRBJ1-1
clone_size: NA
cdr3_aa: CASSYGWTAEAFF
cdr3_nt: TGTGCCAGCAGTTATGGATGGACAGCCGAAGCTTTCTTT

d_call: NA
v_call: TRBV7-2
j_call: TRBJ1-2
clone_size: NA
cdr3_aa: CASSERGGPYGYTF
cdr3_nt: TGTGCCAGCAGTGAGCGTGGGGGGCCCTATGGCTACACCTTC

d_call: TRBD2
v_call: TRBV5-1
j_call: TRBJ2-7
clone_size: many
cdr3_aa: CASSPTSGTSSYEQYF
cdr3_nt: TGCGCCAGCAGCCCGACTAGCGGGACTAGCTCCTACGAGCAGTACTTC

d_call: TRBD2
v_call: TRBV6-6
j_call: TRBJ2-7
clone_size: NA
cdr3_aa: CASRSRGDEQYF
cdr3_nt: TGTGCCAGCCGTTCTCGGGGGGACGAGCAGTACTTC

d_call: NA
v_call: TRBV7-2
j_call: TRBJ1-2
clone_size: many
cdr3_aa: CASSPQIPRPYGYTF
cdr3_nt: TGTGCCAGCAGCCCGCAGATCCCAAGACCCTATGGCTACACCTTC

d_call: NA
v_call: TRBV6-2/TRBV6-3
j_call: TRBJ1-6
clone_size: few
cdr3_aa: CASCRTANSPLHF
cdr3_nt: TGTGCCAGCTGCAGGACAGCGAATTCACCCCTCCACTTT

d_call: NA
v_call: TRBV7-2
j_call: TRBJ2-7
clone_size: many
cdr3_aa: CASSLGGQVIYEQYF
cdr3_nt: TGTGCCAGCAGCTTAGGCGGCCAGGTGATATACGAGCAGTACTTC

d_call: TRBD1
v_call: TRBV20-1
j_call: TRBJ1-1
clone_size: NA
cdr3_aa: CSAPRQGFMNTEAFF
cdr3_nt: TGCAGTGCGCCCAGACAGGGTTTCATGAACACTGAAGCTTTCTTT

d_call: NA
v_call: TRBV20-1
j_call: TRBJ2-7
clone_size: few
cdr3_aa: CSATRGFGLYEQYF
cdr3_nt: TGCAGTGCTACCAGGGGATTCGGTCTCTACGAGCAGTACTTC

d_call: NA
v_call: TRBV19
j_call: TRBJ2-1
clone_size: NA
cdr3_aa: CASSFSYRESSYNEQFF
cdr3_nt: TGTGCCAGTAGTTTCAGTTACAGGGAGAGCTCCTACAATGAGCAGTTCTTC

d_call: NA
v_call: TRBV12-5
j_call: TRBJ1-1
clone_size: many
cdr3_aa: CASGSGQYNGEAFF
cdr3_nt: TGTGCTAGTGGCAGTGGGCAGTACAATGGTGAAGCTTTCTTT

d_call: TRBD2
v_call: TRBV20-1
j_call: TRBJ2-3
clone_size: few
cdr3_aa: CSARDSPWGGVSDTQYF
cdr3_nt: TGCAGTGCTAGAGACTCCCCGTGGGGGGGTGTGTCAGATACGCAGTATTTT

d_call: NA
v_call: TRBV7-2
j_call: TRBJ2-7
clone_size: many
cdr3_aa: CASSVDGGLSGQYF
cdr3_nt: TGTGCCAGCAGCGTAGACGGGGGGCTGTCCGGGCAGTACTTC

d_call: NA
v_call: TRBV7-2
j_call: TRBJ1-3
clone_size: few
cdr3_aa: CASSFGGFSGNTIYF
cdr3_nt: TGTGCCAGCAGCTTCGGAGGATTCTCTGGAAACACCATATATTTT

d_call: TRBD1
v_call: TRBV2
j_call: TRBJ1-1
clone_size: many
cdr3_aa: CASRQGATEAFF
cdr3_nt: TGTGCCAGCAGACAGGGGGCTACTGAAGCTTTCTTT

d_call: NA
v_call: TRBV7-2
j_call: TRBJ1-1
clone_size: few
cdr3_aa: CASTGTFLNTEAFF
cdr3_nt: TGTGCCAGCACTGGGACGTTTTTGAACACTGAAGCTTTCTTT

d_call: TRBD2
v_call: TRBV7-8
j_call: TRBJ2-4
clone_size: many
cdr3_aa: CASSLATSGGSLAKNIQYF
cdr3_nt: TGTGCCAGCAGCTTAGCGACTAGCGGGGGGTCTCTAGCCAAAAACATTCAGTACTTC

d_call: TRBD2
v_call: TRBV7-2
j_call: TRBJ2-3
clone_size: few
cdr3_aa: CASSSGLEEGIQYF
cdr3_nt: TGTGCCAGCAGCTCGGGACTAGAGGAGGGTATTCAGTATTTT

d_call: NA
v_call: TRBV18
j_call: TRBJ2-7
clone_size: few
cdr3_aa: CASSPGSRILAYEQYF
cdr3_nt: TGTGCCAGCTCACCGGGTTCCAGGATCCTAGCCTACGAGCAGTACTTC

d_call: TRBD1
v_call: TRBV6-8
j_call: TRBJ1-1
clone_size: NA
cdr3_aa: CASRDRVRETEAFF
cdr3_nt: TGTGCCAGCAGAGACAGGGTAAGGGAAACTGAAGCTTTCTTT

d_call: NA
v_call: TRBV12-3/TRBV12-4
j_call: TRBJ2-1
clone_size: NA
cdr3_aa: CASSLDSRTPYFSYNEQFF
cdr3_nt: TGTGCCAGCAGTTTAGACTCTCGGACACCCTACTTCTCCTACAATGAGCAGTTCTTC